The source of this T cell receptor (beta chain) is a study of cytomegalovirus exposure and HLA in healthy donors. General study findings and limits: Accurate predictions that matched the HLA-A and HLA-B alleles of most subjects were reportedly made from TCR beta sequences. Later analysis reportedly placed an Asian-associated ancestry cluster below the roughly 680-donor mean in N-insertions. TCR beta chains numbering some 160 were designated cytomegalovirus-associated.

PCR used 60 Vbeta primers and 13 Jbeta primers. Assay: immunoSEQ multiplex PCR; the TCRdb copy retains only in-frame clones and omits some. The table has 140,000 to 150,000 clones, 65% to 85% seen once. Germline CDR1 SNHLY, CDR2 FYNNEI. J gave up 4 bases and V 8 bases, and 16 bases lay outside the gene matches. The CDR3 has 16 amino acids. Regarding this clone: Its antigen is unknown.

This receptor was identified in a middle-aged woman in good health and CMV-seropositive. Sequenced: PBMCs. This chain links TRBV2 with TRBJ1-1; 7 nucleotides align to TRBD1. The CDR3 here is CASSGGRAFVGTEAFF. Here the CDR3 DNA reads TGTGCCAGCTCAGGGGGACGGGCGTTTGTTGGCACTGAAGCTTTCTTT.